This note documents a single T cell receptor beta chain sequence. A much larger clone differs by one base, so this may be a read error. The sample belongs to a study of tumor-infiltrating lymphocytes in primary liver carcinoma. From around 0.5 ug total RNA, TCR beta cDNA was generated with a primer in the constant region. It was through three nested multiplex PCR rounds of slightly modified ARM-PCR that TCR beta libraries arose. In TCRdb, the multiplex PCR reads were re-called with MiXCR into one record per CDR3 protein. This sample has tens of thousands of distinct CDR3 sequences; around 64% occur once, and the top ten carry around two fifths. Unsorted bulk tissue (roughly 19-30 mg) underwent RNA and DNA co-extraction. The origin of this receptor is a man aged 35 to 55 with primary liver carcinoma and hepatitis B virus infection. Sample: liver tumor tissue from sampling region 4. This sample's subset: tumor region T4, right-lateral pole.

The CDR3 region is CASCRKQGWGSYEQYF. The CDR3 DNA reads as TGTGCCAGCTGTAGGAAACAGGGATGGGGCTCCTACGAGCAGTACTTC. The gene calls are TRBV28 and TRBJ2-7; D is possibly TRBD1 (6 bases). The germline V gene encodes CDR1 MDHEN and CDR2 SYDVKM. The CDR3 has 16 amino acids. Trimming removed 8 bases at V and 0 bases at J, with 20 bases between. The full variable domain, its missing parts supplied by reference TRBV28 and TRBJ2-7, is DVKVTQSSRYLVKRTGEKVFLECVQDMDHENMFWYRQDPGLGLRLIYFSYDVKMKEKGDIPEGYSVSREKKERFSLILESASTNQTSMYLCASCRKQGWGSYEQYFGPGTRLTVT.